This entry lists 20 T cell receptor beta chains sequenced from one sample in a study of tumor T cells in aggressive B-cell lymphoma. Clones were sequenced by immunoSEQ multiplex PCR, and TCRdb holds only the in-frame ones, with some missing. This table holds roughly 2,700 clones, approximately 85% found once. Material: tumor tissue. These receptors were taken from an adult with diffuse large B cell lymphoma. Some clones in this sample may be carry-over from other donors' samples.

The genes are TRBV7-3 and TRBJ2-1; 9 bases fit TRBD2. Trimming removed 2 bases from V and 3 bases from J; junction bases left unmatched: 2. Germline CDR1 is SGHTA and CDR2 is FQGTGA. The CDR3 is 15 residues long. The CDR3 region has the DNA TGTGCCAGCAGCTTAGCGGGAGGGGACTACAATGAGCAGTTCTTC. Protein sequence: CASSLAGGDYNEQFF.

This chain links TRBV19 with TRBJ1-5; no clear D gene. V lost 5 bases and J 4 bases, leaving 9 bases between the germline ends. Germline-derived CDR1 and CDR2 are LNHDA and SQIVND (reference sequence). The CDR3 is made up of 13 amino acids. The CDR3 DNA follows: TGTGCCAGTAGTTATGCCCTAAATCAGCCCCAGCATTTT. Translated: CASSYALNQPQHF.

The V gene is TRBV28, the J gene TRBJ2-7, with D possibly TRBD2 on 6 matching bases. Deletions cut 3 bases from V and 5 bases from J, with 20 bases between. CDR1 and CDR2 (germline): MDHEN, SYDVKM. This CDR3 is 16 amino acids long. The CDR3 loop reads CASSFNEGRGSDEQYF. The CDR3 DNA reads TGTGCCAGCAGTTTTAACGAGGGCCGGGGGTCCGACGAGCAGTACTTC.

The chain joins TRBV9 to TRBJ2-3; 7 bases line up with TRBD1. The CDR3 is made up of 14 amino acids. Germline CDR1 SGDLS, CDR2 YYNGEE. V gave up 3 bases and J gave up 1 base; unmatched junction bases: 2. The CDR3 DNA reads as TGTGCCAGCAGCGCTGGACAGGGCACAGATACGCAGTATTTT. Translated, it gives CASSAGQGTDTQYF.

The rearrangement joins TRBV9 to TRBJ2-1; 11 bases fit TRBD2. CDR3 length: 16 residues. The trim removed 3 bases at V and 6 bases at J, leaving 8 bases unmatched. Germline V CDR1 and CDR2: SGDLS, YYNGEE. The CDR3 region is CASSADSGRAGNEQFF. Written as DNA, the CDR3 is TGTGCCAGCAGCGCCGATAGCGGGAGGGCCGGCAATGAGCAGTTCTTC.

The CDR3 here is CASSRGSYNSPLHF. DNA of the CDR3: TGTGCCAGCAGCCGAGGGTCCTATAATTCACCCCTCCACTTT. The chain has TRBV11-3 and TRBJ1-6, with D hard to call. Germline V CDR1 and CDR2: SGHNT, YENEEA. The CDR3 length is 14 residues. Trimming cost V 5 bases and J 1 base, with 6 bases left between them. The complete variable domain, with remaining parts taken from reference TRBV11-3 and TRBJ1-6, reads EAGVVQSPRYKIIEKKQPVAFWCNPISGHNTLYWYLQNLGQGPELLIRYENEEAVDDSQLPKDRFSAERLKGVDSTLKIQPAELGDSAVYLCASSRGSYNSPLHFGNGTRLTVT.

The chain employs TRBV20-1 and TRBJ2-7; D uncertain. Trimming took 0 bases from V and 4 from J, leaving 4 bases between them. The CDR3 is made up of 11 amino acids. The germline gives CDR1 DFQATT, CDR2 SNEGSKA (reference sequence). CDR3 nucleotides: TGCAGTGCTAGAGATCCTTACGAGCAGTACTTC. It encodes CSARDPYEQYF.

CDR3 amino acids: CSVAAGLRNIQYF. The CDR3 DNA sequence: TGCAGCGTAGCCGCGGGACTAAGAAACATTCAGTACTTC. This sequence joins TRBV29-1 and TRBJ2-4; 7 nucleotides align to TRBD2. Unmatched junction bases numbered 8, after V lost 6 bases and J lost 6 bases. The CDR3 is 13 amino acids. The V gene's germline CDR1 is SQVTM and CDR2 ANQGSEA.

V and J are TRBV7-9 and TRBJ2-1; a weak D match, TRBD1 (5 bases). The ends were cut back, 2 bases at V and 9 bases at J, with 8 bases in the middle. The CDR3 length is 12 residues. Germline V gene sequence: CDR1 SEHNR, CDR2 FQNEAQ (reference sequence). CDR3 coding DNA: TGTGCCAGCAGCTTATGGGGCACTGAGCAGTTCTTC. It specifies CASSLWGTEQFF.

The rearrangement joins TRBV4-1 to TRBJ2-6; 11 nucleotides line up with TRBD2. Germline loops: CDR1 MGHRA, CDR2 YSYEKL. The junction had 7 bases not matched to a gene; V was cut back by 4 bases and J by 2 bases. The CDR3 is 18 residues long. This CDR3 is CASSRLTSGIAGANVLTF. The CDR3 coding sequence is TGCGCCAGCAGCCGCCTGACTAGCGGGATCGCTGGGGCCAACGTCCTGACTTTC.

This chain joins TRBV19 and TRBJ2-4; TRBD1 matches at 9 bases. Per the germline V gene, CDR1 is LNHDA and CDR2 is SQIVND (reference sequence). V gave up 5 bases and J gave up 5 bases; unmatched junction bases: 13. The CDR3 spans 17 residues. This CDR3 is CASSRDREGFVENIQYF. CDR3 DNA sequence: TGTGCCAGTAGTCGGGACAGGGAAGGGTTTGTTGAAAACATTCAGTACTTC.

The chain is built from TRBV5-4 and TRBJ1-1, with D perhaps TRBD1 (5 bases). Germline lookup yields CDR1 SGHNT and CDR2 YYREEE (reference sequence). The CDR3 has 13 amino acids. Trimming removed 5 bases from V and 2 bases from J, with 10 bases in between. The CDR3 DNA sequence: TGTGCCAGCAGGAGACAGCTTAACACTGAAGCTTTCTTT. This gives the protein CASRRQLNTEAFF.

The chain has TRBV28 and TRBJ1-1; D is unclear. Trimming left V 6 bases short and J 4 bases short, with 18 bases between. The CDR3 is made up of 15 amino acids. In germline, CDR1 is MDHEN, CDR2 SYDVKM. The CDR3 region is CASRPTAGHGTEAFF. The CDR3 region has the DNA TGTGCCAGCAGGCCTACCGCTGGGCACGGCACTGAAGCTTTCTTT.

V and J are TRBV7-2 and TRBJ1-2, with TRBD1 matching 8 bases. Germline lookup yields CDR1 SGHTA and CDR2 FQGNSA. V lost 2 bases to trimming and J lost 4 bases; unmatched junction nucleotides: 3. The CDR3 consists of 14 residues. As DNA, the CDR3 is TGTGCCAGCAGCTTATCGCAGGGGGCCTATGGCTACACCTTC. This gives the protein CASSLSQGAYGYTF.

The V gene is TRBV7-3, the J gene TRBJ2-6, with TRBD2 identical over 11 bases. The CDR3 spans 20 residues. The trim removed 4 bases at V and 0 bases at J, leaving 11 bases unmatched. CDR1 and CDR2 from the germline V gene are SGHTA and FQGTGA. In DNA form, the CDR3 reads TGTGCCAGCAGCTCCCGTGGGCTAGCGGGAGGCAGCTCTGGGGCCAACGTCCTGACTTTC. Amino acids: CASSSRGLAGGSSGANVLTF.

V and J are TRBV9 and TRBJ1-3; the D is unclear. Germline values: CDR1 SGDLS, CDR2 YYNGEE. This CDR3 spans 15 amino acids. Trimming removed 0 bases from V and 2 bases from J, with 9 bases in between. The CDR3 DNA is TGTGCCAGCAGCGTAGACGGGATCGCTGGAAACACCATATATTTT. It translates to CASSVDGIAGNTIYF.

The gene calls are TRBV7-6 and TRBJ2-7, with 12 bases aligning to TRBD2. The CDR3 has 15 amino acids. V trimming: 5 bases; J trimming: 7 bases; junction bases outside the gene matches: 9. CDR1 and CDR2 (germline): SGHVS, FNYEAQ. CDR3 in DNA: TGTGCCAGCAGCCCCGGACTAGCGGGATCGGGGGAGCAGTACTTC. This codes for CASSPGLAGSGEQYF.

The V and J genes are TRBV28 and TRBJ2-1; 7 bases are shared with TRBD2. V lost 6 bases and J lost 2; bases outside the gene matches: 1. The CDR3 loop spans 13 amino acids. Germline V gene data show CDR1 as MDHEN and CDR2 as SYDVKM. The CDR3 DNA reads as TGTGCCAGCAGGCTAGCGGCCTACAATGAGCAGTTCTTC. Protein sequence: CASRLAAYNEQFF.

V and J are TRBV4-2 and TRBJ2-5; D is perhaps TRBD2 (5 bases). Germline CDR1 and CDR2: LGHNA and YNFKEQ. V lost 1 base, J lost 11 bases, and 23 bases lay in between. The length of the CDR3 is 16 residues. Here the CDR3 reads CASSQGVGGSAYEQYF. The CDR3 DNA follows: TGTGCCAGCAGCCAAGGAGTGGGCGGGTCGGCCTACGAACAGTACTTC.

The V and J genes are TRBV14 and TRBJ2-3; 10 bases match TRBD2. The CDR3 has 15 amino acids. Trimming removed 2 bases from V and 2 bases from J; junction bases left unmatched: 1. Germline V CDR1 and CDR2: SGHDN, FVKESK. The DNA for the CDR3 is TGTGCCAGCAGCCAAACTAGCGGGGACACAGATACGCAGTATTTT. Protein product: CASSQTSGDTDTQYF.